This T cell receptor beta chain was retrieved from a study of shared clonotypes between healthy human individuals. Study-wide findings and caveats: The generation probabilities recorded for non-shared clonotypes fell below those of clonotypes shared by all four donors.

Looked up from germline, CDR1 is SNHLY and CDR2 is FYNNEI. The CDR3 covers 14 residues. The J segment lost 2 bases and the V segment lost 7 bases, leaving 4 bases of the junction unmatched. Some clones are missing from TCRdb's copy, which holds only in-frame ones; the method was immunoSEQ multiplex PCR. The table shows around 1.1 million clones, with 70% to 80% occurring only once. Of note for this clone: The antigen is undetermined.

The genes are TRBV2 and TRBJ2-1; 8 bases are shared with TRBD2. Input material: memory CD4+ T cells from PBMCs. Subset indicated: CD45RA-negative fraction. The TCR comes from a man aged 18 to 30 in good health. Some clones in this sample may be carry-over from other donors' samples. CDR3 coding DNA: TGTGCCAGCATTGCGGGAGGTGCCTACAATGAGCAGTTCTTC. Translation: CASIAGGAYNEQFF.